Listed here are 9 T cell receptor beta chains from one sample, sequenced in a study of cytomegalovirus exposure and HLA in healthy donors. Here immunoSEQ multiplex PCR was the method, and the copy in TCRdb shows in-frame clones only, minus some. The sample contains around 170,000 clones, 85% of which appear only once. The sample was PBMCs. The receptors were gathered from a man younger than 35 in good health and CMV-seropositive.

This clone has more than one count but fewer than ten. The gene calls are TRBV6-6 and TRBJ2-3; 7 nucleotides align to TRBD1. The CDR3 extends over 16 amino acids. Trimming at V came to 5 bases and at J to 4 bases, leaving 12 bases not matched to a gene. Per the germline V gene, CDR1 is MNHNY and CDR2 is SVGAGI (reference sequence). This CDR3 is CASSTLATGRPDTQYF. Written as DNA, the CDR3 is TGTGCCAGCAGTACCCTTGCGACAGGGAGACCAGATACGCAGTATTTT.

This clone was seen only once. The V and J genes are TRBV6-5 and TRBJ2-1; D gene uncertain. The CDR3 totals 13 residues. Germline V gene data show CDR1 as MNHEY and CDR2 as SVGAGI. Trimming took 2 bases from V and 8 from J, leaving 10 bases between them. This CDR3 reads CASSYQPQDEQFF. The DNA of the CDR3 is TGTGCCAGCAGTTACCAACCCCAGGATGAGCAGTTCTTC.

The chain is built from TRBV5-1 and TRBJ2-1; the match to TRBD2 covers 11 bases. Germline CDR1 SGHRS, CDR2 YFSETQ. This CDR3 is 20 amino acids long. Trimming cost V 0 bases and J 2 bases; bases outside gene matches: 13. In DNA, the CDR3 is TGCGCCAGCAGCTTGGGTCTAGCGGGGGGCTCGGGTCATCCCTACAATGAGCAGTTCTTC. This codes for CASSLGLAGGSGHPYNEQFF.

The V and J genes are TRBV6-6 and TRBJ1-2, with 8 bases fitting TRBD1. CDR1 is MNHNY, CDR2 SVGAGI, per germline (reference sequence). V lost 6 bases and J lost 8; bases outside the gene matches: 5. CDR3 length equals 12 residues. The CDR3 is CASSGTGQGYTF. The CDR3 DNA reads as TGTGCCAGCAGCGGGACAGGCCAGGGCTACACCTTC.

This sequence joins TRBV6-5 and TRBJ2-7; TRBD1 is a possible D gene (5 bases). V was clipped by 0 bases and J by 2 bases, with 8 bases between them. This CDR3 is 14 amino acids long. Germline V gene lookup returns CDR1 MNHEY and CDR2 SVGAGI. The CDR3 here is CASSYSGPAYEQYF. The CDR3 bases are TGTGCCAGCAGTTACTCGGGGCCGGCCTACGAGCAGTACTTC.

About this clone itself: At the DNA level, this CDR3 is encoded by other sequences in the same sample as well. The V call is TRBV6-1, the J call TRBJ2-7; 9 nucleotides line up with TRBD1. V gave up 3 bases and J gave up 2 bases; unmatched junction bases: 2. From germline, CDR1 is MNHNS and CDR2 SASEGT. The length of the CDR3 is 14 residues. CDR3 DNA sequence: TGTGCCAGCAGTGAGACAGGGGGAACCTACGAGCAGTACTTC. It translates to CASSETGGTYEQYF.

This chain uses TRBV15 with TRBJ2-1; D might be TRBD1 (6 bases). Deletions cut 4 bases from V and 7 bases from J, with 11 bases between. This CDR3 region has 13 residues. Germline-derived CDR1 and CDR2 are LNHNV and YYDKDF (reference sequence). The CDR3 bases are TGTGCCACCAGCATTGACAGGATGAATGAGCAGTTCTTC. Amino acid sequence: CATSIDRMNEQFF.

This clone occurred a few times. The chain carries TRBV10-2 and TRBJ2-7, with 10 bases lining up with TRBD1. Germline-derived CDR1 and CDR2 are WSHSY and SAAADI. V lost 7 bases and J lost 2; bases outside the gene matches: 5. The CDR3 runs 14 residues. The CDR3 DNA follows: TGCGCCAGCACATTCGGGACAGGGGCCTACGAGCAGTACTTC. Translating it yields CASTFGTGAYEQYF.

Turning to this clone: A junction end diverges from the germline sequence, so it may reflect a read error. The chain couples TRBV7-7 to TRBJ1-1; TRBD1 might be the D (5 bases). This CDR3 spans 16 amino acids. Germline CDR1 SSHAT, CDR2 FNYEAQ (reference sequence). CDR3 sequence: CASSLGVRQRDTEAFF. CDR3 DNA sequence: TGTGCTAGCAGCTTAGGGGTGCGCCAGAGGGACACTGAAGCTTTCTTT. Filled out from reference TRBV7-7 and TRBJ1-1, the complete variable domain reads GAGVSQSPRYKVTKRGQDVTLRCDPISSHATLYWYQQALGQGPEFLTYFNYEAQPDKSGLPSDRFSAERPEGSISTLTIQRTEQRDSAMYRCASSLGVRQRDTEAFFGQGTRLTVV.